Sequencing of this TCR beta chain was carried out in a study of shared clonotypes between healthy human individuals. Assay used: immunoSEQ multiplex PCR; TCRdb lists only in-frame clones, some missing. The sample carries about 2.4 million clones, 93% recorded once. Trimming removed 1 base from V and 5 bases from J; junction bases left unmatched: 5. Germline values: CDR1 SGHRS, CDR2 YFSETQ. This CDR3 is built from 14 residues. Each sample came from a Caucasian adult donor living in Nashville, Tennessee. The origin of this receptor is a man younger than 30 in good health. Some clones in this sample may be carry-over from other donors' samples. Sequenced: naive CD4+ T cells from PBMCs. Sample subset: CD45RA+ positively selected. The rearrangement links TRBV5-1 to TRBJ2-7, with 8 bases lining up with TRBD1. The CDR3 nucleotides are TGCGCCAGCAGCTTGACAGGGGGACTGGACGAGCAGTACTTC. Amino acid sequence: CASSLTGGLDEQYF.